This T cell receptor (beta chain) stems from a study of T-cell memory formation after mild COVID-19. Trimming left V 4 bases short and J 9 bases short, with 16 bases between. The CDR3 loop spans 13 amino acids. Germline-derived CDR1 and CDR2 are SGHTA and FQGNSA. Using its own MiXCR run on the 5' RACE reads, TCRdb lists one record per CDR3 protein. The sample records almost 45,000 distinct CDR3 sequences, around 6.1% being singletons. The sequence derives from an adult who had mild COVID-19 (a few samples of this study predate the infection). Cell type and time point are not known. The rearrangement joins TRBV7-2 to TRBJ2-7; D perhaps matches TRBD2 (6 bases). The sample taken for sequencing was PBMCs or a T cell subset sorted from them (not recorded which). The CDR3 coding sequence is TGTGCCAGCAGCTCCGACACCAATAGCGGGCAGTACTTC. Residues: CASSSDTNSGQYF.